The 13 T cell receptor beta chains listed next were all sequenced from one sample in a study of Ad26.COV2.S vaccination and SARS-CoV-2 variants. Libraries were prepared by immunoSEQ multiplex PCR; TCRdb keeps only in-frame clonotypes and omits some of them. The sample holds under 300,000 clones, around 88% seen once. Sample treatment: 19 received Ad26.COV2.S at low or high dose, single or two shots; several received placebo; per-sample allocation not given. The samples date from day 63 after the first vaccine or placebo injection. The material was peripheral blood, obtained in a trial of Ad26.COV2.S vaccine versus placebo. These receptor sequences come from a person aged 18 to 59 who received the Ad26.COV2.S COVID-19 vaccine or a placebo.

The V gene is TRBV23-1, the J gene TRBJ1-1; 8 bases match TRBD1. Being an ORF, TRBV23-1 has a function that is uncertain. The CDR3 runs to 16 residues. J gave up 1 base and V 3 bases, and 7 bases lay outside the gene matches. This CDR3 reads CASSHYSDRANTEAFF. DNA for the CDR3: TGCGCCAGCAGTCACTATTCGGACAGGGCGAACACTGAAGCTTTCTTT.

The chain is built from TRBV15 and TRBJ1-2; D not certain. V lost 6 bases and J lost 3, with 14 bases in between. The CDR3 length is 14 residues. Germline V lookup: CDR1 LNHNV, CDR2 YYDKDF (reference sequence). CDR3 residues: CATRGIGKDYGYTF. CDR3 DNA sequence: TGTGCCACCAGAGGGATAGGAAAAGACTATGGCTACACCTTC.

The chain recombines TRBV15 with TRBJ1-1, with a weak D call TRBD1 (5 bases). The CDR3 consists of 15 residues. CDR1 is LNHNV and CDR2 is YYDKDF in the germline V gene (reference sequence). V was trimmed by 1 base and J by 0 bases, leaving 9 bases between them. DNA of the CDR3: TGTGCCACCAGCAGAGTCATGGGACTGAACACTGAAGCTTTCTTT. Amino acid sequence: CATSRVMGLNTEAFF.

This chain uses TRBV7-7 with TRBJ2-1, with TRBD2 identical over 9 bases. Germline V gene lookup returns CDR1 SSHAT and CDR2 FNYEAQ (reference sequence). The CDR3 runs to 17 residues. The V and J ends lost 6 bases and 9 bases, in that order; junction bases with no gene match: 18. The CDR3 sequence is CASSSPAGTSLLGEQFF. CDR3 sequence (DNA): TGTGCCAGCAGTTCTCCCGCCGGGACTAGCTTGTTGGGTGAGCAGTTCTTC.

The rearrangement uses TRBV29-1 and TRBJ2-1; D uncertain. The V gene's germline CDR1 is SQVTM and CDR2 ANQGSEA. There are 16 residues in the CDR3. The V end was cut by 3 bases, the J end by 0 bases, with 15 bases between. CDR3 coding DNA: TGCAGCGTTGAGTACAGTGCCCCGAGCTCCTACAATGAGCAGTTCTTC. This translates into CSVEYSAPSSYNEQFF.

As regards this clone: The junction does not match germline at one end; this may be a read error. This chain uses TRBV5-1 with TRBJ1-5; the match to TRBD1 covers 7 bases. This CDR3 has 15 amino acids. The germline CDR1 and CDR2 sequences are SGHRS and YFSETQ. The CDR3 DNA is TGCGCCAGCAGGTTGGGACAGACAGAGAATCAGCCCCAGCATTTT. It yields the protein CASRLGQTENQPQHF.

The chain couples TRBV4-3 to TRBJ2-3; D is unclear. The V gene lost 0 bases and the J gene lost 2 bases, with 12 bases spanning the gap. Germline V gene data show CDR1 as LGHNA and CDR2 as YSLEER. The CDR3 covers 16 residues. The CDR3 bases are TGCGCCAGCAGCCAAGATCGTGGGTCGCTCACAGATACGCAGTATTTT. This codes for CASSQDRGSLTDTQYF.

The J gene is TRBJ2-7, the V gene TRBV5-1; D is perhaps TRBD2 (5 bases). V shed 0 bases and J shed 6 bases, with 13 bases lying between them. The CDR3 covers 14 residues. Germline values: CDR1 SGHRS, CDR2 YFSETQ. CDR3 nucleotide sequence: TGCGCCAGCAGCTTGGCCGAGGGAAGCGGCGAGCAGTACTTC. Translated: CASSLAEGSGEQYF.

V is TRBV5-6 and J is TRBJ2-4; D gene ambiguous. The germline V and J ends were trimmed by 0 bases and 0 bases, with 13 bases remaining between them. Germline loops: CDR1 SGHDT, CDR2 YYEEEE. The CDR3 runs to 17 residues. CDR3 bases: TGTGCCAGCAGCTTGGGGAAGGCCTTAAAAGCCAAAAACATTCAGTACTTC. Translation gives CASSLGKALKAKNIQYF.

As regards this clone: The sample has other DNA sequences that encode this CDR3 too. The rearrangement joins TRBV2 to TRBJ1-5; D unclear. Germline-derived CDR1 and CDR2 are SNHLY and FYNNEI. The ends were cut back, 2 bases at V and 4 bases at J, with 6 bases in the middle. This CDR3 is built from 13 residues. The CDR3 coding sequence is TGTGCCAGCAGTGAAATAGGGAATCAGCCCCAGCATTTT. Protein: CASSEIGNQPQHF.

J is TRBJ1-3 and V is TRBV10-3; D may be TRBD1 (5 bases). Trimming removed 7 bases from V and 7 bases from J, with 14 bases in between. This CDR3 region has 13 residues. From germline, CDR1 is ENHRY and CDR2 SYGVKD. CDR3 nucleotides: TGTGCCATCAACCTAGGGAAGGGGAACACCATATATTTT. This codes for CAINLGKGNTIYF.

This sequence joins TRBV18 and TRBJ1-2; 9 bases are shared with TRBD1. Per the germline V gene, CDR1 is KGHSH and CDR2 is LQKENI. J gave up 0 bases and V 2 bases, and 1 base lay outside the gene matches. CDR3 length: 15 amino acids. CDR3 in DNA: TGTGCCAGCTCACCAGGACAGGGGACTAACTATGGCTACACCTTC. This sequence encodes CASSPGQGTNYGYTF. The full variable domain, with the rest looked up from reference TRBV18 and TRBJ1-2, is NAGVMQNPRHLVRRRGQEARLRCSPMKGHSHVYWYRQLPEEGLKFMVYLQKENIIDESGMPKERFSAEFPKEGPSILRIQQVVRGDSAAYFCASSPGQGTNYGYTFGSGTRLTVV.

The gene calls are TRBV19 and TRBJ1-3; possible D gene TRBD1, 5 bases. The CDR3 is 16 amino acids. CDR1 and CDR2 from the germline V gene are LNHDA and SQIVND (reference sequence). With 5 bases removed from V and 4 bases from J, the gap between germline ends came to 18 bases. CDR3 loop: CASSATGPQGGNTIYF. The DNA for the CDR3 is TGTGCCAGTAGTGCTACAGGCCCTCAGGGAGGAAACACCATATATTTT.